This record looks at one T cell receptor beta chain sequence and its context. The data were produced by immunoSEQ multiplex PCR, yet TCRdb's version contains in-frame clones alone and is incomplete. The sample contains 110,000 or so clones, approximately 90% of which appear only once. This CDR3 comprises 16 residues. Unmatched junction bases numbered 6, after V lost 2 bases and J lost 5 bases. The germline gives CDR1 SGHRS, CDR2 YFSETQ. The data were taken from a study of T cell responses to AZD1222 COVID-19 vaccine. This receptor was identified in an adult who received the AZD1222 COVID-19 vaccine. The chain joins TRBV5-1 to TRBJ2-2; 10 positions agree with TRBD2. Here the sequenced sample was peripheral blood, taken 28 days after the second AZD1222 dose. The CDR3 DNA sequence: TGCGCCAGCAGCTTCGGTAGCGGGGGGATAACCGGGGAGCTGTTTTTT. This sequence encodes CASSFGSGGITGELFF.